This TCR beta chain was sequenced during a study of T cell changes during pregnancy in multiple sclerosis. Method: immunoSEQ multiplex PCR; TCRdb's copy keeps in-frame clones and lacks some. The sample lists more than 10,000 clones, about 90% occurring once. Details on this clone: The sample has other DNA sequences that encode this CDR3 too.

Sequencing used CD8+ T cells from peripheral blood mononuclear cells, obtained in the first trimester of pregnancy. The source of this sequence is a female donor with multiple sclerosis, enrolled in a pregnancy study.

The chain's CDR3 is CASSILPTAGEQYF. DNA for the CDR3: TGTGCCAGTAGTATACTCCCGACGGCAGGAGAGCAGTACTTC. The rearrangement joins TRBV19 to TRBJ2-7; D ambiguous. The germline CDR1 and CDR2 sequences are LNHDA and SQIVND (reference sequence). The CDR3 runs to 14 residues. V gave up 2 bases and J gave up 7 bases, with 15 bases separating them.